The clone carrying this TCR beta chain was counted only a few times. The V end was cut by 2 bases, the J end by 5 bases, with 10 bases between. CDR1 MDHEN and CDR2 SYDVKM come from the germline V gene. CDR3 length equals 14 residues. Here immunoSEQ multiplex PCR was the method, and the copy in TCRdb shows in-frame clones only, minus some. The sample contains over 300,000 clones, approximately 90% of which appear only once. The data belong to a study of blood T cell repertoires in COVID-19. Sequences were obtained from PBMCs or T cells enriched from blood (not recorded which). The origin of this receptor is a woman in her 40s who had recovered from COVID-19. This rearrangement joins TRBV28 to TRBJ1-5, with D uncertain. Written as DNA, the CDR3 is TGTGCCAGCAGTTTAGCCCTCGGTGATCAGCCCCAGCATTTT. Amino acid sequence: CASSLALGDQPQHF.